One sample yielded the 3 T cell receptor beta chains listed below, sequenced in a study of blood T cell repertoires in COVID-19 (dated by TCRdb to about 2020). The library was built by means of the immunoSEQ multiplex PCR assay. This is the immuneACCESS table as TCRdb keeps it, with only in-frame sequences that have V and J called. A part of the clones is gone; compared with another copy, unresolved V genes explain less than half, and the rest is unexplained. Here the sample has approximately 270,000 clones; 70% to 90% occur a single time. The ten top clones hold 4.3% of the sample. Sequences were obtained from PBMCs or T cells enriched from blood (not recorded which). Receptor source: a woman aged 25 to 39 who had recovered from COVID-19.

CDR3 loop: CASSALGMNTEAFF. As DNA, the CDR3 is TGTGCCAGCAGCGCCCTAGGCATGAACACTGAAGCTTTCTTT. This chain uses TRBV9 with TRBJ1-1; D unresolved. The CDR3 has 14 amino acids. V was trimmed by 3 bases and J by 0 bases, leaving 9 bases between them. The germline V gene encodes CDR1 SGDLS and CDR2 YYNGEE.

The CDR3 region is CASARGQGNEQYF. Here the CDR3 DNA reads TGTGCCAGCGCCCGGGGACAGGGGAACGAGCAGTACTTC. The V and J genes are TRBV12-3 or TRBV12-4 and TRBJ2-7; 10 nucleotides agree with TRBD1. This CDR3 has 13 residues. V was clipped by 8 bases and J by 5 bases; unmatched bases: 6.

The rearrangement joins TRBV28 to TRBJ2-1; tentatively, D is TRBD2 (5 bases). Trimming took off 7 bases at V and 4 bases at J, with 17 bases between the two ends. The CDR3 runs 15 residues. Germline values: CDR1 MDHEN, CDR2 SYDVKM. The CDR3, as DNA: TGTGCCAGCACCCCGACGTTAGCGCCATACAATGAGCAGTTCTTC. The encoded protein is CASTPTLAPYNEQFF.